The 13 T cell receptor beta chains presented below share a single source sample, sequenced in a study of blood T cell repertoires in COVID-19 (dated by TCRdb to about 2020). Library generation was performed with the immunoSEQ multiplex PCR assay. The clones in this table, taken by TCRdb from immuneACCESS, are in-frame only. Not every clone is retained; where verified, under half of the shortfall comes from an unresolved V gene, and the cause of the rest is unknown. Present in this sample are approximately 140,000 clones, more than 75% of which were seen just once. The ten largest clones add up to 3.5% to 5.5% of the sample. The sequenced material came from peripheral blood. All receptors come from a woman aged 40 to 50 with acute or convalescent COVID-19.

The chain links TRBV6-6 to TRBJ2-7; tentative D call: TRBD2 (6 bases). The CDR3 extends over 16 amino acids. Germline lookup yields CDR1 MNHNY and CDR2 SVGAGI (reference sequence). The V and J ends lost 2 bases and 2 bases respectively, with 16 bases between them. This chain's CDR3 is CASSYGGGGIPYEQYF. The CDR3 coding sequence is TGTGCCAGCAGTTACGGTGGTGGCGGGATCCCCTACGAGCAGTACTTC.

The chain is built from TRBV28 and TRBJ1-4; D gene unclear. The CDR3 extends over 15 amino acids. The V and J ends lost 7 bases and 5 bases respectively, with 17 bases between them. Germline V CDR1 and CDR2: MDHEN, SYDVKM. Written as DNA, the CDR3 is TGTGCCAGCAACTCCCCCCGGGATGGGAATGAAAAACTGTTTTTT. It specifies CASNSPRDGNEKLFF.

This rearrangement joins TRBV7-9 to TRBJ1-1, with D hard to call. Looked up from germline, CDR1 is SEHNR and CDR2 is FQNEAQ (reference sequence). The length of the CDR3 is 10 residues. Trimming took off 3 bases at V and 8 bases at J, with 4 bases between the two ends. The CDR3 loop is CASSFPEAFF. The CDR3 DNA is TGTGCCAGCAGCTTCCCGGAAGCTTTCTTT.

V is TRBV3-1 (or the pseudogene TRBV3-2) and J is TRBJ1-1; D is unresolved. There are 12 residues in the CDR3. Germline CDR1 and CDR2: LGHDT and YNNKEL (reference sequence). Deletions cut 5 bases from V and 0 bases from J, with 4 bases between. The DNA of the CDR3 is TGTGCCAGCAGCTCCATGAACACTGAAGCTTTCTTT. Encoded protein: CASSSMNTEAFF.

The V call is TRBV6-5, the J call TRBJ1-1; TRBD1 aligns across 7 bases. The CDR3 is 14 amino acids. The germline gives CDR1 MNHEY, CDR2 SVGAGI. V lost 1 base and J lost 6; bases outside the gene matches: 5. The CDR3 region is CASSYFTGEAEAFF. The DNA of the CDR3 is TGTGCCAGCAGTTACTTCACAGGGGAAGCTGAAGCTTTCTTT.

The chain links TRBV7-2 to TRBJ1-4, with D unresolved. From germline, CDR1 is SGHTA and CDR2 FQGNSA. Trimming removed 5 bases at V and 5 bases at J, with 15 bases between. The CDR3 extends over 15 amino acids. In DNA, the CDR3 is TGTGCCAGCAGCCCCCAGGAGGCGTGGAATGAAAAACTGTTTTTT. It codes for CASSPQEAWNEKLFF.

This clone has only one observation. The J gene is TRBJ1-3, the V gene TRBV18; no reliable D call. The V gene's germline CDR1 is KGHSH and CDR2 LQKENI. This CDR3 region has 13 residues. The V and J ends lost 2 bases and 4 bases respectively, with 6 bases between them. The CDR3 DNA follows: TGTGCCAGCTCACCAGGGCCCGGAAACACCATATATTTT. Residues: CASSPGPGNTIYF.

CDR3 in amino acids: CASSLAPGQRNEKLFF. The CDR3 nucleotides read TGTGCCAGCAGCTTAGCACCGGGACAGCGTAATGAAAAACTGTTTTTT. The chain employs TRBV7-2 and TRBJ1-4, with 7 positions matching TRBD1. Germline V gene sequence: CDR1 SGHTA, CDR2 FQGNSA. The V and J ends lost 0 bases and 4 bases, in that order; junction bases with no gene match: 5. CDR3 length: 16 residues. The variable domain in full, with the rest retrieved from reference TRBV7-2 and TRBJ1-4, is GAGVSQSPSNKVTEKGKDVELRCDPISGHTALYWYRQSLGQGLEFLIYFQGNSAPDKSGLPSDRFSAERTGGSVSTLTIQRTQQEDSAVYLCASSLAPGQRNEKLFFGSGTQLSVL.

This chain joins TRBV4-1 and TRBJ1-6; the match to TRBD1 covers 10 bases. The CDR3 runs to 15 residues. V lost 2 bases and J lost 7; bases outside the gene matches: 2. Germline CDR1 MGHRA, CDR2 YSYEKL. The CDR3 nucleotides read TGCGCCAGCAGCCAACGACAGGGGGCGAATTCACCCCTCCACTTT. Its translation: CASSQRQGANSPLHF.

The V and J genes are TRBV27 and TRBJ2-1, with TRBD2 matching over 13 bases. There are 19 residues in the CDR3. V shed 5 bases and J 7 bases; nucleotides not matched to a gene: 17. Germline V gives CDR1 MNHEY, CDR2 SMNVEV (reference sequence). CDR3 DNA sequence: TGTGCCAGCAGTGTTCGACTAGCGGGGGGCCAAGCCCCTTCGAATGAGCAGTTCTTC. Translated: CASSVRLAGGQAPSNEQFF.

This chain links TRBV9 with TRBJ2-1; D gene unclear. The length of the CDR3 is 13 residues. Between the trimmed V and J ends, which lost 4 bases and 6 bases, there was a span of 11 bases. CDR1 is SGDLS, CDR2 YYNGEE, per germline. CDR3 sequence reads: CASSPDFANEQFF. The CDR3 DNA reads TGTGCCAGCAGCCCCGACTTCGCCAATGAGCAGTTCTTC.

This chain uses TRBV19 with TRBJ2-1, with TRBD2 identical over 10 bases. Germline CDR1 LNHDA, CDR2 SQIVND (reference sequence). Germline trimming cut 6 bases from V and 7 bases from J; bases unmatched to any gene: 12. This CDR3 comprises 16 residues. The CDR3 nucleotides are TGTGCCAGTAGATATGACAGCGGGGGGGCCCGGAATGAGCAGTTCTTC. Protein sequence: CASRYDSGGARNEQFF. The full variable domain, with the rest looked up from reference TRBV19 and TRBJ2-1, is DGGITQSPKYLFRKEGQNVTLSCEQNLNHDAMYWYRQDPGQGLRLIYYSQIVNDFQKGDIAEGYSVSREKKESFPLTVTSAQKNPTAFYLCASRYDSGGARNEQFFGPGTRLTVL.

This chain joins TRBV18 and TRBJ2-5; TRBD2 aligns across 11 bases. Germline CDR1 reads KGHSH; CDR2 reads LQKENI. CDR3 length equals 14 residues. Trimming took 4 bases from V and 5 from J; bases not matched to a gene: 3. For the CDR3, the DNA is TGTGCCAGCTCACAACTAGCGGGAGCCGAGACCCAGTACTTC. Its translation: CASSQLAGAETQYF.